The 5 T cell receptor beta chains listed next were all sequenced from one sample in a study of T cell responses to AZD1222 COVID-19 vaccine. Sequencing was performed with immunoSEQ multiplex PCR; in TCRdb, only in-frame clones are kept and a portion is missing. The data show 90,000 to 120,000 clones, with 89% seen just once and 6.6% held by the top ten. The source was peripheral blood, collected on day 0 of AZD1222 vaccination. These TCRs come from an adult in good health.

The chain carries TRBV12-3 or TRBV12-4 and TRBJ2-1; 7 nucleotides match TRBD2. With 7 bases clipped from V and 7 bases from J, the junction kept 7 bases outside the gene matches. This CDR3 spans 13 amino acids. CDR3 sequence: CASTWEGLNEQFF. The CDR3 bases are TGTGCCAGCACCTGGGAGGGGCTGAATGAGCAGTTCTTC.

J is TRBJ1-3 and V is TRBV14; D unclear. Germline V gives CDR1 SGHDN, CDR2 FVKESK. Trimming removed 6 bases at V and 1 base at J, with 10 bases between. The CDR3 runs 14 residues. CDR3 bases: TGTGCCAGCAGTCCGATACATTCTGGAAACACCATATATTTT. Its translation is CASSPIHSGNTIYF.

This clone has a handful of counts. J is TRBJ1-1 and V is TRBV9; no firm D call. CDR1 and CDR2 (germline): SGDLS, YYNGEE. Trimming shortened V by 3 bases and J by 5 bases, and 17 bases separated the two germline ends. There are 15 residues in the CDR3. The CDR3 region has the DNA TGTGCCAGCAGCGGGATAAACAGACCAAGGACTGAAGCTTTCTTT. Translated: CASSGINRPRTEAFF.

CDR3 region: CARTGGNTEAFF. DNA of the CDR3: TGTGCTCGGACGGGCGGGAACACTGAAGCTTTCTTT. The genes are TRBV30 and TRBJ1-1; the D is unclear. Per germline, CDR1 GTSNPN and CDR2 SVGIG (reference sequence). The length of the CDR3 is 12 residues.

CDR3 DNA: TGTGCCAGCAGCGCCTCGGGGAGGGGCTACACCTTC. Translating gives CASSASGRGYTF. The chain links TRBV11-2 to TRBJ1-2, with no clear D. V gave up 5 bases and J gave up 8 bases, with 12 bases separating them. This CDR3 comprises 12 residues. The germline gives CDR1 SGHAT, CDR2 FQNNGV.